Each of the 9 T cell receptor beta chains below was sequenced from the same sample in a study of OX40 agonist ivuxolimab in advanced cancers. The table came from immunoSEQ multiplex PCR; TCRdb's copy has only in-frame clones and leaves some out. The sample lists 100,000 to 150,000 clones, just under 95% occurring once. The sequences come from CD4+ or CD8+ T cells sorted from blood, collected in a trial of the OX40 agonist ivuxolimab. The source is an adult with an advanced solid tumor such as melanoma, head and neck, liver or kidney cancer.

The chain uses TRBV27 and TRBJ1-1; possibly TRBD1 for D (5 bases). Trimming cost V 3 bases and J 4 bases, with 12 bases left between them. This CDR3 spans 14 amino acids. Germline CDR1 and CDR2: MNHEY and SMNVEV (reference sequence). CDR3 protein: CASSFLTRGTEAFF. The CDR3 DNA sequence: TGTGCCAGCAGTTTCCTAACTAGGGGCACTGAAGCTTTCTTT.

The rearrangement joins TRBV28 to TRBJ2-7; 11 bases are shared with TRBD1. This CDR3 has 15 amino acids. The germline V gene encodes CDR1 MDHEN and CDR2 SYDVKM. Trimming removed 7 bases from V and 7 bases from J; junction bases left unmatched: 12. The CDR3 region has the DNA TGTGCCAGCACCCCCCCGGGACAGGGGGTTCGTGAGCAGTACTTC. This codes for CASTPPGQGVREQYF.

This sequence joins TRBV30 and TRBJ2-7; 9 nucleotides agree with TRBD2. From germline, CDR1 is GTSNPN and CDR2 SVGIG (reference sequence). The CDR3 runs to 15 residues. The trim removed 3 bases at V and 2 bases at J, leaving 8 bases unmatched. The CDR3 DNA reads TGTGCCTGGAGGACCTCGGCTAGCGGGACCTACGAGCAGTACTTC. Protein product: CAWRTSASGTYEQYF. Together with reference TRBV30 and TRBJ2-7, the CDR3 gives the full variable domain: SQTIHQWPATLVQPVGSPLSLECTVEGTSNPNLYWYRQAAGRGLQLLFYSVGIGQISSEVPQNLSASRPQDRQFILSSKKLLLSDSGFYLCAWRTSASGTYEQYFGPGTRLTVT.

The J gene is TRBJ1-1, the V gene TRBV10-1; D is undetermined. CDR1 WNHNN and CDR2 SYGVQD come from the germline V gene (reference sequence). Trimming stripped 6 bases from V and 5 bases from J, with 16 bases between. The CDR3 has 14 residues. CDR3 in amino acids: CASRGNWGGTEAFF. CDR3 nucleotides: TGCGCCAGCAGGGGTAATTGGGGAGGGACTGAAGCTTTCTTT.

The chain joins TRBV30 to TRBJ2-1; tentatively, D is TRBD1 (5 bases). With 4 bases removed from V and 5 bases from J, the gap between germline ends came to 21 bases. This CDR3 spans 16 amino acids. Germline V CDR1 and CDR2: GTSNPN, SVGIG (reference sequence). The CDR3 here is CAWMRSRQGIDNEQFF. The DNA of the CDR3 is TGTGCCTGGATGAGGTCGCGCCAGGGTATAGACAATGAGCAGTTCTTC.

The V call is TRBV28, the J call TRBJ2-5; TRBD1 aligns across 9 bases. The assigned J gene may be wrong: the sequence end matches TRBJ2-7 better. CDR3 length equals 14 residues. The germline CDR1 and CDR2 sequences are MDHEN and SYDVKM. CDR3 bases: TGTGCCAGCGGAACAGGGGGCGCTTCCTACGAGCAGTACTTC. This gives the protein CASGTGGASYEQYF.

The chain couples TRBV19 to TRBJ2-5; TRBD2 aligns across 12 bases. The DNA end favors TRBJ2-7, so the J call may be wrong. This CDR3 is 15 amino acids long. CDR1 is LNHDA, CDR2 SQIVND, per germline (reference sequence). The CDR3 DNA is TGTGCCAGTAGTACTCTAGCGGGAGGGACCTACGAGCAGTACTTC. It yields the protein CASSTLAGGTYEQYF.

The chain recombines TRBV18 with TRBJ1-1; TRBD1 might be the D (5 bases). This CDR3 is 15 amino acids long. Trimming took off 6 bases at V and 5 bases at J, with 19 bases between the two ends. CDR1 and CDR2 from the germline V gene are KGHSH and LQKENI. The CDR3 protein is CASSQEHGAGTEAFF. The CDR3 nucleotides read TGTGCCAGCTCGCAAGAACACGGGGCAGGGACTGAAGCTTTCTTT.

The chain is built from TRBV9 and TRBJ2-2, with D maybe TRBD2 (5 bases). The germline V and J ends were trimmed by 0 bases and 5 bases, with 14 bases remaining between them. The CDR3 sequence is 16 residues long. Germline V gene sequence: CDR1 SGDLS, CDR2 YYNGEE. This CDR3 is CASSVDAGWETGELFF. In nucleotides, the CDR3 is TGTGCCAGCAGCGTAGATGCGGGTTGGGAAACCGGGGAGCTGTTTTTT.